This TCR beta chain comes out of a study of regulatory T cells in long-lasting Graves disease (dated by TCRdb to the early 2020s). Regarding the complete study: Antithyroid drugs had been taken for less than 3 months by newly diagnosed Graves' disease patients. This study used TCR sequencing and RNA sequencing of peripheral blood to compare persistent Graves' disease patients against newly diagnosed Graves' disease patients. The study was registered as a clinical trial and conducted in China. A total of around 35 samples underwent TCR sequencing, from roughly 13 patients with persistent Graves' disease and 20 or so patients with newly diagnosed Graves' disease. Study-wide conclusions, independent of this receptor: The authors acknowledged the small sample size as a limitation that may reduce accuracy. Lower TCR Shannon entropy and fewer highly expanded clones were observed in persistent Graves' disease patients than in newly diagnosed patients, which suggested clonal expansion. Because the primary lesion, thyroid tissue, could not be accessed, the study looked at peripheral blood alone. Patients with persistent disease shared more public clonotypes (approximately 2,500) than newly diagnosed patients did (around 980). TRBV28, TRBJ1-2 and TRBJ2-5 were preferentially used in persistent disease, while TRBV20-1 and TRBJ2-1 were favored in newly diagnosed disease. Sequencing and analysis were restricted to the TCR beta chain.

Library preparation used multiplex PCR. For sequencing, an Illumina HiSeq 4000 was employed. CDR3 regions were amplified by Arm-PCR with iRepertoire HTBI primers to construct TCR beta libraries. PCR products were gel purified before sequencing. The paper's data handling went like this. Gene usage analysis of CDR3 amino acid clonotypes used the 50 to 70 TRBV and around 13 TRBJ segments found across samples. Filtered high-quality paired reads were merged into contigs using COPE and FqMerger. BLAST was used to align contigs to IMGT TRBV, TRBD and TRBJ reference genes, with CDR3 defined following IMGT. Highly expanded clones were defined as clonotypes with a frequency above 0.1%. Shannon entropy served as the measure of repertoire diversity, while the Gini coefficient captured V-J evenness. A clonotype was considered public if more than one individual shared it. The public sequencing data were trimmed at Q25 with fastp and processed into clonotypes with MiXCR by TCRdb, which kept only in-frame beta chains. CDR3 protein duplicates are merged, each entry listing the most common genes and DNA. These V and J calls rely on TCRdb rather than the paper's analysis. Counted in this sample were about 420,000 distinct CDR3 sequences; 16% of them appeared once. Of the sample, about 23% falls within the top ten clones.

This specimen's time point label, interpreted: newly diagnosed GD, antithyroid drugs for less than 3 months. RNA was extracted from PBMCs in TRIzol for both TCR sequencing and RNA sequencing. The diagnosis of Graves' disease was made according to American Thyroid Association guidelines. Patients were recruited from an endocrinology department in Xi'an, China. From each patient, approximately 10 milliliters of peripheral blood was collected into an EDTA anticoagulant tube. Ficoll Paque Plus density gradient separation was used to isolate PBMCs, and no additional T cell sorting was done. An Agilent 2100 Bioanalyzer and agarose gel were used to check RNA quality, and a NanoDrop 2000 was used to measure RNA concentration. This clonotype was seen more than once but under ten times. Its specific antigen is unknown. Nothing much larger sits one base from this clone, and base qualities are not available. For this chain, trimming is 3 bases at the V end and 7 bases at the J end, and the number of junction bases without a gene match is 9. Inclusive of the bounding cysteine and phenylalanine, the CDR3 is 16 residues long. The sequence is cut down to CDR3 DNA, 48 bases in frame from base 1. The CDR1 and CDR2 encoded by the germline V gene are SGHRS and YFSETQ.

These data were also filed under a second study, of T cells in Graves' hyperthyroidism and ophthalmopathy. Reported in the second study: Stable Graves' hyperthyroidism was defined as the absence of progression to ophthalmopathy over 18 months of follow-up. The hyperthyroidism patients were between 18 and 65 years old and newly diagnosed, with a disease duration of less than 2 months. The study excluded patients with uncontrolled infections, other autoimmune diseases, pregnancy or lactation. Diagnoses were based on clinical symptoms, serum thyroxine and TRAb, thyroid ultrasound and orbital computed tomography. The first round of RT-PCR for the TCR CDR3 was performed with the HTBI primer set and the Qiagen OneStep RT-PCR kit. Blood samples also contained most of the expanded thyroid clonotypes (frequency above 0.001), which suggests that blood repertoires may reflect thyroid immune responses. Ophthalmopathy was separated from stable hyperthyroidism by a 13 V-J signature model, with approximately 86% sensitivity and about 81% specificity obtained in cross-validation and 80%/75% obtained in testing. In validation, progression to ophthalmopathy was predicted by the model with 70.59% sensitivity and 72.22% specificity, a median of approximately 6.5 months before onset. To identify TCR V-J signatures that set the groups apart, the researchers used a discovery cohort of more than 95 patients, made up of 40 to 45 with Graves' ophthalmopathy and some 56 with stable Graves' hyperthyroidism. Whether ophthalmopathy could be predicted prospectively was tested in an independent validation cohort made up of approximately 19 hyperthyroidism patients plus 17 patients who later progressed to ophthalmopathy. For training and testing, the 100 or so patients in the discovery cohort were randomly divided in a 7:3 ratio. Thyroid tissue and blood T-cell repertoires from over 5 Graves' hyperthyroidism patients were also compared in the study. After blood sampling, hyperthyroidism patients were treated with methimazole at a starting dose of 30 mg daily, and ophthalmopathy patients were treated with high-dose intravenous methylprednisolone. The libraries were constructed in a second round of multiplex PCR and then size-selected and purified. Sequencing of the libraries was done on an Illumina HiSeq2000 using paired-end 100 bp reads. SOAPnuke was used to process the raw data, with reads discarded if the reads contained adapters or uncalled bases, had a mean Phred below 15, or lacked an exact constant-primer or identifier match. COPE v1.2.5 was used to merge high-quality paired reads, and clonotypes were defined as unique nucleotide sequences. MiTCR v1.1 was used to align clonotypes to the IMGT TRBV, TRBD and TRBJ reference segments. The analysis included only V-J combinations with a frequency above 0.0001, which together covered approximately 99% of the repertoires. A TCS score was defined as the ratio of F50 (clonal expansion) to E x V (chaos), with BLOSUM62-based TCRdist applied between CDR3 peptides within each V-J. Welch's t-statistics and random forest reduced around 520 V-J features to 13, which were used in a naive Bayes classifier (R e1071). Sample size was not statistically predetermined, and blinding of investigators to group allocation was not performed. According to the paper, TCR Vbeta CDR3 sequencing was carried out on 135 peripheral blood samples, which came from fewer than 50 ophthalmopathy, under 85 hyperthyroidism and approximately 17 progressor patients.

The input for sequencing was peripheral blood mononuclear cells (PBMCs), taken at new diagnosis, from a patient treated with antithyroid drugs. The clonotype was recovered from a woman under 30 with Graves disease. Donor details come from another sample of the same person, matched by shared clones. This chain is built from TRBV5-1 and TRBJ2-1; 11 bases in the middle match TRBD1. The DNA is as follows: TGCGCCAGCAGCTCGGACAGGGGGCGGAACATAAATGAGCAGTTCTTC. The resulting protein is CASSSDRGRNINEQFF. Here the CDR3 is joined to the reference TRBV5-1 and TRBJ2-1 genes, and the full variable domain is: KAGVTQTPRYLIKTRGQQVTLSCSPISGHRSVSWYQQTPGQGLQFLFEYFSETQRNKGNFPGRFSGRQFSNSRSEMNVSTLELGDSALYLCASSSDRGRNINEQFFGPGTRLTVL.